This T cell receptor beta chain was captured in a study of OX40 agonist ivuxolimab in advanced cancers. Study-wide context: Dose-escalation patients had hepatocellular carcinoma, melanoma, renal cell or head and neck cancer.

The data were produced by immunoSEQ multiplex PCR, yet TCRdb's version contains in-frame clones alone and is incomplete. The data show some 15,000 clones, with 80% to 90% seen just once and 25% to 35% held by the top ten. Germline V gene lookup returns CDR1 LGHNA and CDR2 YNFKEQ. After removal of 3 bases from V and 1 base from J, the junction contained 5 bases not matched to a gene. This CDR3 contains 16 residues. The gene calls are TRBV4-2 and TRBJ1-1; 10 bases match TRBD1. Sequencing used CD4+ or CD8+ T cells sorted from blood, obtained in a trial of the OX40 agonist ivuxolimab. This TCR derives from an adult with an advanced solid tumor such as melanoma, head and neck, liver or kidney cancer. This CDR3 reads CASSHSGTGENTEAFF. CDR3 coding DNA: TGTGCCAGCAGCCACTCCGGGACAGGGGAGAACACTGAAGCTTTCTTT.